Included here is one TCR beta chain sequence, with context. Its antigen is unknown. The sample originates from a study of OX40 agonist ivuxolimab in advanced cancers. On the study more broadly: Intravenous ivuxolimab was administered to patients every 2 weeks at 0.01 to 10 mg/kg. Eligibility rules accepted prior anti-PD-1, anti-PD-L1 or anti-CTLA-4 therapy, and around 44% had some. Patients were under 90% male with ages roughly 20 to 90, mean about 54.

TCRdb keeps only in-frame clones here, not all; method: immunoSEQ multiplex PCR. There are about 24,000 clones in the sample; around 67% occur only once, and under 20% lies in the top ten. Study results and limitations: Relative to CD4+ cells, CD8+ T cells on average had more expanded clones.

V shed 0 bases and J shed 6 bases, with 17 bases lying between them. Germline CDR1 and CDR2: SGHAT and FQNNGV. This CDR3 is built from 16 residues. This sample comprised CD4+ or CD8+ T cells sorted from blood, obtained in a trial of the OX40 agonist ivuxolimab. V and J are TRBV11-2 and TRBJ1-2; D unclear. The receptor was isolated from an adult with an advanced solid tumor such as melanoma, head and neck, liver or kidney cancer. The CDR3 loop is CASSLDPRAGIDGYTF. The DNA for the CDR3 is TGTGCCAGCAGCTTAGACCCCCGGGCGGGGATTGATGGCTACACCTTC.